The rows below give T cell receptor beta chains drawn from one sample of a study of spatial heterogeneity in lung cancer. MiXCR, applied by TCRdb to the 5' RACE reads, yields one record per CDR3 protein. The repertoire holds about 2,000 distinct CDR3 sequences, with 4% to 5.5% as singletons. The source was lung tumor tissue, collected at surgery. These receptors were obtained from a male donor with early-stage non-small cell lung cancer. Both conserved end residues are part of each CDR3. D genes are given only for firm matches. A row's size may be missing; if present it is once, few, many or a size class.

cdr3_nt	cdr3_aa	v_call	j_call	clone_size	d_call
TGTGCCAGCAGTTCCCCGGGACTAGCGACCCCCTACGAGCAGTACTTC	CASSSPGLATPYEQYF	TRBV28	TRBJ2-7	many	TRBD2
TGTGCCAGCAGAACCCCAGGGGTTGAAAAACTGTTTTTT	CASRTPGVEKLFF	TRBV6-5	TRBJ1-4	medium-sized	NA
TGTGCCAGCAGCCCGGAAGAGAATCGCTACACCTTC	CASSPEENRYTF	TRBV5-4	TRBJ1-2	NA	NA
TGTGCCAGCAGCTTAGCCTCCAATCAGCCCCAGCATTTT	CASSLASNQPQHF	TRBV7-2	TRBJ1-5	medium-sized	NA
TGTGCCAGCAGCCCGGCGGGACAGGGGCCCGAGCAGTACTTC	CASSPAGQGPEQYF	TRBV6-5	TRBJ2-7	medium-sized	TRBD1
TGTGCCAGCAGAAAGGGGGTCTACGAGCAGTACTTC	CASRKGVYEQYF	TRBV28	TRBJ2-7	large	NA
TGCAGCGCCCAGGGGGCGGGAGCAGGGAGTGAGCAGTTCTTC	CSAQGAGAGSEQFF	TRBV29-1	TRBJ2-1	medium-sized	NA
TGTGCCAGCAGATTTCAACTCATGGGGTCCTACGAGCAGTACTTC	CASRFQLMGSYEQYF	TRBV27	TRBJ2-7	many	NA
TGCAGTGCGCCGGGGGCCGGGGGTCCGTTTTTT	CSAPGAGGPFF	TRBV20-1	TRBJ1-4	medium-sized	NA
TGCGCCAGCAGCCAAGATCGTGGAGGGGGGAGGCCCCAGCATTTT	CASSQDRGGGRPQHF	TRBV4-3	TRBJ1-5	medium-sized	NA
TGTGCCAGCAGCTTAACTCCCGGACGGAACTATAATTCACCCCTCCACTTT	CASSLTPGRNYNSPLHF	TRBV7-2	TRBJ1-6	few	NA
TGCAGTGCTGTGAACATAGATTGGGGCACAGATACGCAGTATTTT	CSAVNIDWGTDTQYF	TRBV20-1	TRBJ2-3	medium-sized	NA
TGTGCCAGCAGGCTGACAGGATCGAACACCGGGGAGCTGTTTTTT	CASRLTGSNTGELFF	TRBV5-6	TRBJ2-2	medium-sized	NA
TGTGCCAGCAGCCAACACGGGGGGGCGCGAGAAAGTCCCGTTGGGCAGTTCTTC	CASSQHGGARESPVGQFF	TRBV3-1	TRBJ2-1	large	TRBD2